The 14 T cell receptor beta chains presented below share a single source sample, sequenced in a study of regulatory T cells in long-lasting Graves disease. iRepertoire HTBI primers and Arm-PCR of CDR3 regions built TCR beta libraries. A single record per CDR3 protein comes from TCRdb applying MiXCR to the multiplex PCR reads. The sample records over 500,000 distinct CDR3 sequences, under 20% being singletons. Time point indicated: newly diagnosed GD, antithyroid drugs for less than 3 months. PBMC-derived RNA was used for the TCR library. The same data also went into a second study, on T cells in Graves' hyperthyroidism and ophthalmopathy.

This specimen was peripheral blood mononuclear cells (PBMCs), taken at new diagnosis, from a patient treated with antithyroid drugs. All receptors derive from a woman aged 25 to 39 with Graves disease.

This clonotype was counted a few times. V gene TRBV30 combines with J gene TRBJ1-5; D is possibly TRBD1 (5 bases). Germline assignment: CDR1 GTSNPN and CDR2 SVGIG (reference sequence). CDR3 length: 16 residues. Trimming pared 2 bases from V and 0 bases from J, leaving 14 bases between. The CDR3 reads CAWSSSFRGSNQPQHF. CDR3 in DNA: TGTGCCTGGAGTTCTTCATTTAGGGGTAGCAATCAGCCCCAGCATTTT.

Ten or more counts support this clonotype. The rearrangement uses TRBV7-9 and TRBJ1-2, with D possibly being TRBD1 (5 bases). V shed 7 bases and J shed 6 bases, with 24 bases lying between them. This CDR3 spans 16 amino acids. Germline V lookup: CDR1 SEHNR, CDR2 FQNEAQ (reference sequence). CDR3 sequence reads: CASTDLRGREIDGYTF. The CDR3 DNA is TGTGCCAGCACCGACCTCCGTGGCAGGGAGATTGATGGCTACACCTTC.

This clonotype was counted at least ten times. V is TRBV15 and J is TRBJ1-2; 8 bases match TRBD1. Per the germline V gene, CDR1 is LNHNV and CDR2 is YYDKDF (reference sequence). The length of the CDR3 is 14 residues. Trimming removed 1 base from V and 4 bases from J; junction bases left unmatched: 2. The CDR3 sequence is CATSRGTGTYGYTF. CDR3 in DNA: TGTGCCACCAGCAGAGGGACAGGGACCTATGGCTACACCTTC.

At least ten counts were recorded for this clonotype. V and J are TRBV20-1 and TRBJ2-2; D is ambiguous. Per germline, CDR1 DFQATT and CDR2 SNEGSKA (reference sequence). V dropped 1 base and J dropped 7 bases, with 16 bases sitting between them. The CDR3 is made up of 15 amino acids. CDR3 DNA sequence: TGCAGTGCTAGAGTGTCCCCCAAGGGAAACGGGGAGCTGTTTTTT. As protein: CSARVSPKGNGELFF.

This clonotype was counted many times. The chain links TRBV10-3 to TRBJ2-1; D uncertain. Trimming removed 4 bases from V and 5 bases from J, with 6 bases in between. CDR3 size: 12 residues. Germline CDR1 ENHRY, CDR2 SYGVKD. The CDR3 region has the DNA TGTGCCATCAGTGCCGATAACAATGAGCAGTTCTTC. This encodes CAISADNNEQFF.

V gene TRBV5-6 combines with J gene TRBJ2-2; the D gene could be TRBD1 or TRBD2 (5 bases each). The germline gives CDR1 SGHDT, CDR2 YYEEEE. Between the trimmed V and J ends, which lost 3 bases and 6 bases, there was a span of 6 bases. The CDR3 has 12 amino acids. CDR3 amino acids: CASSWGSGELFF. CDR3 in DNA: TGTGCCAGCAGCTGGGGGTCCGGGGAGCTGTTTTTT.

V and J are TRBV30 and TRBJ1-1; D is possibly TRBD1 (6 bases). Germline lookup yields CDR1 GTSNPN and CDR2 SVGIG (reference sequence). This CDR3 is built from 14 residues. With 5 bases removed from V and 2 bases from J, the gap between germline ends came to 15 bases. The CDR3: CAWGRTVLNTEAFF. CDR3 bases: TGTGCCTGGGGCCGGACAGTGCTTAACACTGAAGCTTTCTTT. The full variable domain, with the rest looked up from reference TRBV30 and TRBJ1-1, is SQTIHQWPATLVQPVGSPLSLECTVEGTSNPNLYWYRQAAGRGLQLLFYSVGIGQISSEVPQNLSASRPQDRQFILSSKKLLLSDSGFYLCAWGRTVLNTEAFFGQGTRLTVV.

Only a few counts were recorded for this clonotype. The V and J genes are TRBV24-1 and TRBJ1-2, with D maybe TRBD1 (6 bases). Germline V gene sequence: CDR1 KGHDR, CDR2 SFDVKD. The V end was cut by 4 bases, the J end by 4 bases, with 12 bases between. CDR3 size: 14 residues. The CDR3 nucleotides read TGTGCCACCAGTGACCCAGGGGACACCTATGGCTACACCTTC. Amino acids: CATSDPGDTYGYTF.

The sample holds many counts of this clonotype. One junction end disagrees with the germline gene, perhaps due to a read error. The CDR3 is CASSQTGPSGNQPQHF. Here the CDR3 DNA reads TGCGCCAGCAGCCAAACCGGGCCCTCCGGCAATCAGCCCCAGCATTTT. J is TRBJ1-5 and V is TRBV7-2; D unclear. The CDR3 sequence is 16 residues long. CDR1 is SGHTA and CDR2 is FQGNSA in the germline V gene.

The table lists this clonotype with many counts. This sequence joins TRBV7-2 and TRBJ1-2; D gene ambiguous. With 1 base removed from V and 0 bases from J, the gap between germline ends came to 9 bases. From germline, CDR1 is SGHTA and CDR2 FQGNSA. This CDR3 region has 15 residues. The CDR3 coding sequence is TGTGCCAGCAGCTTAGTGGGGATTACTAACTATGGCTACACCTTC. It encodes CASSLVGITNYGYTF.

This chain links TRBV7-9 with TRBJ2-1; the D is unclear. Looked up from germline, CDR1 is SEHNR and CDR2 is FQNEAQ (reference sequence). The CDR3 has 15 residues. Trimming took off 3 bases at V and 4 bases at J, with 13 bases between the two ends. The CDR3, as DNA: TGTGCCAGCAGCTTCGGTGCCGTCGTATACAATGAGCAGTTCTTC. The encoded protein is CASSFGAVVYNEQFF.

The rearrangement uses TRBV18 and TRBJ2-2; 7 bases fit TRBD2. Germline V gene sequence: CDR1 KGHSH, CDR2 LQKENI. V was pared by 2 bases and J by 5 bases, with 5 bases of the junction left unmatched. This CDR3 is built from 15 residues. CDR3 sequence reads: CASSPGAGVTGELFF. The CDR3 bases are TGTGCCAGCTCACCAGGTGCGGGAGTTACCGGGGAGCTGTTTTTT. Using reference TRBV18 and TRBJ2-2 for the parts outside the CDR3, the full variable domain is NAGVMQNPRHLVRRRGQEARLRCSPMKGHSHVYWYRQLPEEGLKFMVYLQKENIIDESGMPKERFSAEFPKEGPSILRIQQVVRGDSAAYFCASSPGAGVTGELFFGEGSRLTVL.

The chain uses TRBV19 and TRBJ1-1; D remains unclear. Germline CDR1 LNHDA, CDR2 SQIVND (reference sequence). There are 14 residues in the CDR3. The germline V and J ends were trimmed by 2 bases and 7 bases, with 14 bases remaining between them. CDR3 residues: CASSILPPGNEAFF. The CDR3 DNA sequence: TGTGCCAGTAGTATACTACCCCCCGGGAATGAAGCTTTCTTT.

This clonotype came up many times. The chain is built from TRBV6-1 and TRBJ2-1; 10 nucleotides line up with TRBD2. With V trimmed by 6 bases and J by 5 bases, 13 bases remained unmatched. This CDR3 is built from 17 residues. Germline V CDR1 and CDR2: MNHNS, SASEGT. CDR3 DNA sequence: TGTGCCAGCAGAAACAGCATCGGGACTAGCGTTAACAATGAGCAGTTCTTC. It codes for CASRNSIGTSVNNEQFF.